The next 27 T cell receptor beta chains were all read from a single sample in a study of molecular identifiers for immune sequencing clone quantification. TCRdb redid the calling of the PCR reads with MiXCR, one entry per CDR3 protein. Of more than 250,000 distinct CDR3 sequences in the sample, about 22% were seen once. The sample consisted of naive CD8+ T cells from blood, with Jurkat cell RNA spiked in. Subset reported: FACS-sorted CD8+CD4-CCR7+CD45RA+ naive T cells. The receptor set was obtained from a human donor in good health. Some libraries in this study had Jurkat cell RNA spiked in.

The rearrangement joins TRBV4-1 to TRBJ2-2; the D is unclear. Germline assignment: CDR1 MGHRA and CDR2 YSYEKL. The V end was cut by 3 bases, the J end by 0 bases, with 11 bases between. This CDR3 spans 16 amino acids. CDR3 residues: CASSHVGPANTGELFF. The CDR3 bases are TGCGCCAGCAGCCACGTAGGACCGGCGAACACCGGGGAGCTGTTTTTT.

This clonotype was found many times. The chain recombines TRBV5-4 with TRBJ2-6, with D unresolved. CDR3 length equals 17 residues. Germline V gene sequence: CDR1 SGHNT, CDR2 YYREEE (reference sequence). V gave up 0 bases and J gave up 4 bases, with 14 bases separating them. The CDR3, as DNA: TGTGCCAGCAGCTTGGTGGGCCCTTTGCCCGGGGCCAACGTCCTGACTTTC. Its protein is CASSLVGPLPGANVLTF.

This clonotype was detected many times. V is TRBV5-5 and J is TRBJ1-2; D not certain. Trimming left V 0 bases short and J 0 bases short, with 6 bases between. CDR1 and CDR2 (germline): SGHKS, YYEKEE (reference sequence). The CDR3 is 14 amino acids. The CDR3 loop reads CASSLETANYGYTF. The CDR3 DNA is TGTGCCAGCAGCTTGGAAACAGCTAACTATGGCTACACCTTC.

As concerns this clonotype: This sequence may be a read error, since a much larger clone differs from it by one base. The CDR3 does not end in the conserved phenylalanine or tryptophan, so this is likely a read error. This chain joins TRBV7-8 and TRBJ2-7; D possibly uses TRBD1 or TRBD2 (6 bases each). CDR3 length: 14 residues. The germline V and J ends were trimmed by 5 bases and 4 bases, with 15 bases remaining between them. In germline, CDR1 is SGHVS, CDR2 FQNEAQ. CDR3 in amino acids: CASSAMGGRYEQYL. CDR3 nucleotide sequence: TGTGCCAGCAGCGCCATGGGGGGCAGGTACGAGCAGTACCTC.

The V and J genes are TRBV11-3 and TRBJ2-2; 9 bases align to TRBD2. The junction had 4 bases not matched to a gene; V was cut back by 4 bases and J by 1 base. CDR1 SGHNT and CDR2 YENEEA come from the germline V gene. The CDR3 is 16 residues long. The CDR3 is CASSSGLARNTGELFF. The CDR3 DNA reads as TGTGCCAGCAGCTCGGGACTAGCTCGGAACACCGGGGAGCTGTTTTTT.

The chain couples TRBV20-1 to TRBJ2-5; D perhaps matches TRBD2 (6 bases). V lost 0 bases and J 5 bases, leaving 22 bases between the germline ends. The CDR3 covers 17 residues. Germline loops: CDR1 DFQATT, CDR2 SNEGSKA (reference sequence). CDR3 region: CSARDLPLRDPTETQYF. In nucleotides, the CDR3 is TGCAGTGCTAGAGATCTGCCGTTGCGGGATCCAACGGAGACCCAGTACTTC.

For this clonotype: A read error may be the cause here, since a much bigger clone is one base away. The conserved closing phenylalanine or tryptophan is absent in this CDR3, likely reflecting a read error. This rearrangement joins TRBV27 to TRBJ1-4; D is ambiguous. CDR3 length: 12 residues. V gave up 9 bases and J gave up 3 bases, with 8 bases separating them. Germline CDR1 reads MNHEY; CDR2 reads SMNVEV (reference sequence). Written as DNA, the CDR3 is TGTGCCAGTTGCCTTCCTAATGAAAAACTGTTTTCT. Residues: CASCLPNEKLFS.

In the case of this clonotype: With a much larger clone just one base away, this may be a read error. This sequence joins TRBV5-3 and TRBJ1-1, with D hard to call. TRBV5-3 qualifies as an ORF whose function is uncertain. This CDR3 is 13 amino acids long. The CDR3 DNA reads TGTGCCAGCAGCTCGGACCTTATCACTGAAGCTTCCTTT. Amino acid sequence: CASSSDLITEASF.

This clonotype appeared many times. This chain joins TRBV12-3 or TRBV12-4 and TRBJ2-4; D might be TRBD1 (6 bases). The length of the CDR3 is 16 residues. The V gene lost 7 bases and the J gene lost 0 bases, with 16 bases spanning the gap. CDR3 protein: CASTPDSSLAKNIQYF. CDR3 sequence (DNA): TGTGCCAGCACCCCGGACAGTTCTCTAGCCAAAAACATTCAGTACTTC.

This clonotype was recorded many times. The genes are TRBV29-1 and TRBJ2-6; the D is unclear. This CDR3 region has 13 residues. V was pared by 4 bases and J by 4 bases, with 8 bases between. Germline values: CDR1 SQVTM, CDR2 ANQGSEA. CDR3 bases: TGCAGCGTTGTCTGGCCCGGGGCCAACGTCCTGACTTTC. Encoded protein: CSVVWPGANVLTF.

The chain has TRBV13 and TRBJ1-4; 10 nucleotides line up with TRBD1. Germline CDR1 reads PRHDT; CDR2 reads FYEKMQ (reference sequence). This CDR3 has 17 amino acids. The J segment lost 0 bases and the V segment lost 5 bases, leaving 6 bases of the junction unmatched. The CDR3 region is CASSPGQGYATNEKLFF. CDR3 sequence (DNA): TGTGCCAGCAGCCCGGGACAGGGGTATGCAACTAATGAAAAACTGTTTTTT. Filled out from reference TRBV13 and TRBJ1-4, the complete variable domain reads AAGVIQSPRHLIKEKRETATLKCYPIPRHDTVYWYQQGPGQDPQFLISFYEKMQSDKGSIPDRFSAQQFSDYHSELNMSSLELGDSALYFCASSPGQGYATNEKLFFGSGTQLSVL.

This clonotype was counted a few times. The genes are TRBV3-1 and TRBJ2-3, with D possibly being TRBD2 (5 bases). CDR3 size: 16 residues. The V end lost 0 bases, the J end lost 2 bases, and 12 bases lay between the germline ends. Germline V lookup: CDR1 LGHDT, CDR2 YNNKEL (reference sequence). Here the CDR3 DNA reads TGTGCCAGCAGCCAAGATTCCACTAGACTCACAGATACGCAGTATTTT. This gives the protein CASSQDSTRLTDTQYF.

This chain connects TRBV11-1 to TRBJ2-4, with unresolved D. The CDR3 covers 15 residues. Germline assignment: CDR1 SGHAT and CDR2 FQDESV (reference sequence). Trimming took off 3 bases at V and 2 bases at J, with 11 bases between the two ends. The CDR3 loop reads CASSLGTTPKNIQYF. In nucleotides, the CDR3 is TGTGCCAGCAGCTTGGGCACAACACCCAAAAACATTCAGTACTTC.

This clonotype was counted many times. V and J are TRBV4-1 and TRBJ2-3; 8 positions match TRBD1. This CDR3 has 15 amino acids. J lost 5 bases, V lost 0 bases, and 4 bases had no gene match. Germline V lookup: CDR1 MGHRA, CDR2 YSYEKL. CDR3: CASSQEDREVDTQYF. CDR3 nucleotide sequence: TGCGCCAGCAGCCAAGAGGACAGGGAAGTAGATACGCAGTATTTT.

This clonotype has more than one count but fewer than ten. CDR3: CASSLSPTGSEQYF. The CDR3 region has the DNA TGTGCCAGCAGTTTGTCGCCCACAGGGTCCGAGCAGTACTTC. The chain combines TRBV27 with TRBJ2-7; possible D gene TRBD1, 6 bases. Germline V lookup: CDR1 MNHEY, CDR2 SMNVEV (reference sequence). The CDR3 is made up of 14 amino acids. V was pared by 3 bases and J by 6 bases, with 15 bases between.

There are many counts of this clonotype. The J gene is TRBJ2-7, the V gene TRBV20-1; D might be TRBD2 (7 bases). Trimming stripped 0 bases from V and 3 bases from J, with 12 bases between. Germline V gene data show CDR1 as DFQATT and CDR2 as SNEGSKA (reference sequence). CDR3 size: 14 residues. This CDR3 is CSARDGGGVYEQYF. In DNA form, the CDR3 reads TGCAGTGCTAGAGATGGGGGGGGCGTCTACGAGCAGTACTTC.

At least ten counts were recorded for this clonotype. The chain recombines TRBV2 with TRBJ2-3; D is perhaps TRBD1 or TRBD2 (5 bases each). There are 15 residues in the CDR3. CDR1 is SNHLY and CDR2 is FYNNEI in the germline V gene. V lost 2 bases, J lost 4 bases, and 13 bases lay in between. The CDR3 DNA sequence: TGTGCCAGCAGTGAAAAGAGCAGGGACGCAGATACGCAGTATTTT. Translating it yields CASSEKSRDADTQYF.

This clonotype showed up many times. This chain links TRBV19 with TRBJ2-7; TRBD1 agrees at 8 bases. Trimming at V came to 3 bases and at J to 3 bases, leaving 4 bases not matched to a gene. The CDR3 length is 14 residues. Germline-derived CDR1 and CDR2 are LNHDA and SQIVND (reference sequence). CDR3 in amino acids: CASSIGQGVYEQYF. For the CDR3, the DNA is TGTGCCAGTAGTATTGGACAGGGAGTCTACGAGCAGTACTTC.

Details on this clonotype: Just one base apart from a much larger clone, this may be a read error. The CDR3 here is CASSPQDNGNQPQHF. The CDR3 DNA is TGTGCCAGCAGTCCCCAGGATAATGGCAATCAGCCCCAGCATTTT. The V gene is TRBV27, the J gene TRBJ1-5, with D uncertain. The V and J ends lost 5 bases and 2 bases respectively, with 13 bases between them. CDR3 size: 15 residues. Germline CDR1 is MNHEY and CDR2 is SMNVEV (reference sequence).

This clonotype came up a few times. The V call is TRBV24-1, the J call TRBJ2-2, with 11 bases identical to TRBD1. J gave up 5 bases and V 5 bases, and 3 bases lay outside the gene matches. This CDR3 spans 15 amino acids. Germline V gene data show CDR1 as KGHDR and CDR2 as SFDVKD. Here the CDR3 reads CATSGWDRGTGELFF. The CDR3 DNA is TGTGCCACCAGTGGCTGGGACAGGGGGACCGGGGAGCTGTTTTTT.

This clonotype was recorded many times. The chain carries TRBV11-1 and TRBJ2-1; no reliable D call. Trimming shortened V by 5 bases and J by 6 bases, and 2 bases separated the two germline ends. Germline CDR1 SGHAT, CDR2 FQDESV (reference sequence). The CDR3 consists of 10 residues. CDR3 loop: CASSTNEQFF. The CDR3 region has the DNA TGTGCCAGCAGCACCAATGAGCAGTTCTTC. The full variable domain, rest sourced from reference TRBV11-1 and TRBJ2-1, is EAEVAQSPRYKITEKSQAVAFWCDPISGHATLYWYRQILGQGPELLVQFQDESVVDDSQLPKDRFSAERLKGVDSTLKIQPAELGDSAMYLCASSTNEQFFGPGTRLTVL.

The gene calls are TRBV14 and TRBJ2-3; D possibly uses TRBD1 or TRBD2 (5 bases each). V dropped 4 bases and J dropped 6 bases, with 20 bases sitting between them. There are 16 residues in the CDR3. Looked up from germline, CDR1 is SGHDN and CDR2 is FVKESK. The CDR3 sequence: CASSPRAGTILDTQYF. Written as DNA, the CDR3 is TGTGCCAGCAGCCCGCGGGCAGGGACCATCTTGGATACGCAGTATTTT.

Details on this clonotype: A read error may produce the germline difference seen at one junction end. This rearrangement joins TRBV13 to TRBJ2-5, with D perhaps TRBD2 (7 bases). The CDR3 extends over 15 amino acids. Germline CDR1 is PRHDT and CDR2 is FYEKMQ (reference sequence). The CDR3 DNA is TGTGCCGGCAGCAAACGGGGGGCCAGCCAAGAGACCCAGTACTTC. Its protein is CAGSKRGASQETQYF.

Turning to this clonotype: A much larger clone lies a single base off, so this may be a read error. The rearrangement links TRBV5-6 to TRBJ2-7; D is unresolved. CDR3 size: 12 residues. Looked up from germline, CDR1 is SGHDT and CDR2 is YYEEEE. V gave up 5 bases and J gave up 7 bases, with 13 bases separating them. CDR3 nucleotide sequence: TGTGCCAGCAGTGTCCCTGCGAGGGAGCAGTACTTC. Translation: CASSVPAREQYF.

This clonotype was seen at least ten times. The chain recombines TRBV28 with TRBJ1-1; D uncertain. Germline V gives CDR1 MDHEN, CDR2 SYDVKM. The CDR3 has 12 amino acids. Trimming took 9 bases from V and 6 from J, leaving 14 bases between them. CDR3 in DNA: TGTGCCAGTCGTATGAGCAGCCCTGAAGCTTTCTTT. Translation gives CASRMSSPEAFF.

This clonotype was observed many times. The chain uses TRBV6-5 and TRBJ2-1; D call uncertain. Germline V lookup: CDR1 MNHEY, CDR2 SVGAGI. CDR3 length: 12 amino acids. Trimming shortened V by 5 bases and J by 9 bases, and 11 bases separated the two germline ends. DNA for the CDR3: TGTGCCAGCAGTCCCACCCGAGGTGAGCAGTTCTTC. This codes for CASSPTRGEQFF.

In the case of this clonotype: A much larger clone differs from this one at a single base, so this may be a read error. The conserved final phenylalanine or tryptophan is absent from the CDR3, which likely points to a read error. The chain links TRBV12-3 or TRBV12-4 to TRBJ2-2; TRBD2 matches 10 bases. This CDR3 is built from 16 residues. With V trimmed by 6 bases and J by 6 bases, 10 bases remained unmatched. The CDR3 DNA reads TGTGCCAGCAGCCCTCCGACTAGCGGGCTATCCGGGGAGCTGTTTTCT. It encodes CASSPPTSGLSGELFS.